This is a list of T cell receptor beta chains from one sample in a study of post-analysis software for immune sequencing data. Using its own MiXCR run on the PCR reads, TCRdb lists one record per CDR3 protein. The repertoire holds 750,000 to 950,000 distinct CDR3 sequences, with about 57% as singletons. Sequencing input: blood. These receptors were collected from a girl aged 10 to 17 with multiple sclerosis. The CDR3 runs from the conserved cysteine through the conserved F or W. The D gene is left open where the match is weak. Some rows mark clone size as missing; the rest say once, few, many or name a class of expanded clone.

d_call | j_call | v_call | clone_size | cdr3_aa
NA | TRBJ2-7 | TRBV4-1 | NA | CASSRQPGSPTYEQYF
TRBD2 | TRBJ2-7 | TRBV10-1 | NA | CASRESGSYNEQYF
NA | TRBJ2-3 | TRBV5-5 | NA | CASSLRTGDETDTQYF
NA | TRBJ1-4 | TRBV29-1 | few | CSVDKSGKLFF
NA | TRBJ2-3 | TRBV29-1 | NA | CSVEVGDTQYF
NA | TRBJ1-1 | TRBV9 | NA | CASSAGRPTWNTEAFF
NA | TRBJ1-2 | TRBV14 | NA | CASSRTQGSYGYTF
NA | TRBJ1-2 | TRBV27 | NA | CASALSRAPTNYGYTF
TRBD1 | TRBJ2-1 | TRBV9 | NA | CASSPVLGGQGTNEQFF
NA | TRBJ1-5 | TRBV6-1 | few | CASSDLRAPQHF
TRBD1 | TRBJ2-4 | TRBV9 | NA | CASSVRTGQETQYF
TRBD2 | TRBJ2-1 | TRBV7-2 | NA | CASSLHQREIEQFF
TRBD1 | TRBJ2-7 | TRBV2 | NA | CAIRTGRTYEQYF
NA | NA | TRBV2 | NA | CASSEAYRADYEQYF